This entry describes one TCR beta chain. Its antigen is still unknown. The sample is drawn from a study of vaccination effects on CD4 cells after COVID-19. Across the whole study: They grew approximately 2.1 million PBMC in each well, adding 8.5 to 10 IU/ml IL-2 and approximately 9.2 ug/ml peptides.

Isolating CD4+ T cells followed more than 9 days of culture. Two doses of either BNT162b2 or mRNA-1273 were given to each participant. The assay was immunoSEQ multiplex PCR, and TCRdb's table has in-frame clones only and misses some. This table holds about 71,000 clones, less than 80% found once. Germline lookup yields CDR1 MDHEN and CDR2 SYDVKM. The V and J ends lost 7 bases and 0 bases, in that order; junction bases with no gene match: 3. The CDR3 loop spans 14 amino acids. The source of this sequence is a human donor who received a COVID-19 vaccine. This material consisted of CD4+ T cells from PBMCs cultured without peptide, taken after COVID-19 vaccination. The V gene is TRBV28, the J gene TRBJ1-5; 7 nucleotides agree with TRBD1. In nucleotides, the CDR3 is TGTGCCAGCACTACAGGGGTTAGCAATCAGCCCCAGCATTTT. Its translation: CASTTGVSNQPQHF.